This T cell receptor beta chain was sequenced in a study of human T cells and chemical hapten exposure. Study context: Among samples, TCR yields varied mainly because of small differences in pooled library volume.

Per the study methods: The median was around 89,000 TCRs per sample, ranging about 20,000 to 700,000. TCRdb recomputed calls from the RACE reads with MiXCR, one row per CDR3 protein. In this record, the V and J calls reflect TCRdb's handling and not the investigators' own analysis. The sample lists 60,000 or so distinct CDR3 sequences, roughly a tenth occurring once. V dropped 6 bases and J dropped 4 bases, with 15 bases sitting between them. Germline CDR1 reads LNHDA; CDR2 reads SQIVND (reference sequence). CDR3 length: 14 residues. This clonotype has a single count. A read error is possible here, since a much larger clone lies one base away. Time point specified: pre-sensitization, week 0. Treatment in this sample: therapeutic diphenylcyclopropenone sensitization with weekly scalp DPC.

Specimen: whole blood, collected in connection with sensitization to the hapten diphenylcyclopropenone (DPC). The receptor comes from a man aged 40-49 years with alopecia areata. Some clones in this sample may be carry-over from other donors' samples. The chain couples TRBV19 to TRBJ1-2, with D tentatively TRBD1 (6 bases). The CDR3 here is CASSQRGVSYGYTF. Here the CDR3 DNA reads TGTGCCAGTAGCCAAAGGGGGGTGTCCTATGGCTACACCTTC.